These 14 T cell receptor beta chains were sequenced from one sample in a study of CD8 T cells in Susac syndrome. RNA, at about 0.5 to 1 ug, was reverse transcribed with random hexamers. MiXCR, applied by TCRdb to the immunoSEQ multiplex PCR reads, yields one record per CDR3 protein. The sample consists of about 150,000 distinct CDR3 sequences, 95% to 96% of them appearing once. Material: CD8+ T cells from PBMCs. Source of these receptors: a human donor with multiple sclerosis.

The chain recombines TRBV4-2 with TRBJ2-3; D may match TRBD1 or TRBD2 (6 bases each). Trimming took off 0 bases at V and 3 bases at J, with 16 bases between the two ends. From germline, CDR1 is LGHNA and CDR2 YNFKEQ. This CDR3 spans 17 amino acids. The CDR3 nucleotides are TGTGCCAGCAGCCAAGAACGGGGGCGGGGAGTAACAGATACGCAGTATTTT. Translated, it gives CASSQERGRGVTDTQYF.

This clonotype appeared a single time. The chain combines TRBV7-9 with TRBJ1-1; possible D gene TRBD1, 5 bases. Trimming shortened V by 0 bases and J by 5 bases, and 13 bases separated the two germline ends. Germline V lookup: CDR1 SEHNR, CDR2 FQNEAQ (reference sequence). The CDR3 length is 15 residues. As DNA, the CDR3 is TGTGCCAGCAGCTTAGCCCTGGGACGGGGAACTGAAGCTTTCTTT. The encoded protein is CASSLALGRGTEAFF.

The J gene is TRBJ1-6, the V gene TRBV30; TRBD1 might be the D (5 bases). The CDR3 is made up of 14 amino acids. Germline assignment: CDR1 GTSNPN and CDR2 SVGIG (reference sequence). V was shortened by 0 bases and J by 7 bases, with 10 bases between the two germline ends. CDR3 DNA sequence: TGTGCCTGGAGTGTACTGGGGGGGAATTCACCCCTCCACTTT. Its protein product is CAWSVLGGNSPLHF.

The V call is TRBV5-1, the J call TRBJ2-1; 7 nucleotides align to TRBD2. V shed 7 bases and J 7 bases; nucleotides not matched to a gene: 11. This CDR3 region has 14 residues. Germline loops: CDR1 SGHRS, CDR2 YFSETQ. The CDR3 DNA sequence: TGCGCCAGCGAGTACGGGGGGAGTGGGAATGAGCAGTTCTTC. Residues: CASEYGGSGNEQFF.

This chain uses TRBV27 with TRBJ1-1; TRBD1 agrees at 7 bases. Germline loops: CDR1 MNHEY, CDR2 SMNVEV (reference sequence). With 3 bases clipped from V and 1 base from J, the junction kept 2 bases outside the gene matches. The CDR3 is 14 amino acids. The CDR3 nucleotides read TGTGCCAGCAGTTTGACAGGGCAGAACACTGAAGCTTTCTTT. Its translation is CASSLTGQNTEAFF.

The genes are TRBV27 and TRBJ2-2, with 8 nucleotides matching TRBD1. Germline-derived CDR1 and CDR2 are MNHEY and SMNVEV (reference sequence). The CDR3 consists of 15 residues. V was clipped by 6 bases and J by 5 bases; unmatched bases: 8. CDR3 in amino acids: CASRGQGGWTGELFF. The CDR3 DNA reads as TGTGCCAGCAGAGGACAGGGAGGATGGACCGGGGAGCTGTTTTTT.

The chain has TRBV20-1 and TRBJ2-7, with 12 bases that match TRBD2. This CDR3 contains 15 residues. Germline V gene lookup returns CDR1 DFQATT and CDR2 SNEGSKA (reference sequence). Trimming at V came to 5 bases and at J to 2 bases, leaving 7 bases not matched to a gene. The CDR3 loop reads CSADLLAGGPYEQYV. DNA of the CDR3: TGCAGTGCTGACTTGCTAGCGGGGGGGCCCTACGAGCAGTACGTC.

The chain combines TRBV9 with TRBJ2-3, with 10 bases matching TRBD2. Per the germline V gene, CDR1 is SGDLS and CDR2 is YYNGEE. This CDR3 has 16 residues. J gave up 3 bases and V 7 bases, and 11 bases lay outside the gene matches. DNA of the CDR3: TGTGCCAGCCCCCCGATGACAGCGGGGGGGACAGATACGCAGTATTTT. It encodes CASPPMTAGGTDTQYF.

This chain links TRBV30 with TRBJ2-2; D gene uncertain. Trimming stripped 3 bases from V and 1 base from J, with 0 bases between. The germline V gene encodes CDR1 GTSNPN and CDR2 SVGIG (reference sequence). This CDR3 is built from 11 residues. This CDR3 reads CAWRNTGELFF. The CDR3 DNA sequence: TGTGCCTGGAGGAACACCGGGGAGCTGTTTTTT.

The chain joins TRBV29-1 to TRBJ1-1; D is unresolved. The V end was cut by 6 bases, the J end by 8 bases, with 16 bases between. CDR1 SQVTM and CDR2 ANQGSEA come from the germline V gene. The CDR3 extends over 12 amino acids. CDR3 coding DNA: TGCAGCGTCTTAGAGGCGGGCCGAGAAGCTTTCTTT. Amino acids: CSVLEAGREAFF.

The V gene is TRBV29-1, the J gene TRBJ2-4, with a tentative D call TRBD1 (7 bases). Germline lookup yields CDR1 SQVTM and CDR2 ANQGSEA. This CDR3 comprises 13 residues. The V and J ends lost 2 bases and 8 bases respectively, with 13 bases between them. The CDR3, as DNA: TGCAGCGTTGAACGCGACAGGGAGGACATTCAGTACTTC. Its protein is CSVERDREDIQYF. The variable domain in full, completed from reference TRBV29-1 and TRBJ2-4, reads SAVISQKPSRDICQRGTSLTIQCQVDSQVTMMFWYRQQPGQSLTLIATANQGSEATYESGFVIDKFPISRPNLTFSTLTVSNMSPEDSSIYLCSVERDREDIQYFGAGTRLSVL.

Concerning this clonotype: The junction shows a germline mismatch at one end, possibly a read error. The V call is TRBV13, the J call TRBJ2-1; 9 bases are shared with TRBD1. Germline V gene lookup returns CDR1 PRHDT and CDR2 FYEKMQ (reference sequence). The CDR3 totals 16 residues. The CDR3, as DNA: TGTGCCAGCAGCTGGTCCCCGGACAGGGGTTCCTCTGAGCTGTTCTTC. The encoded protein is CASSWSPDRGSSELFF.

CDR3 nucleotide sequence: TGCGCCAGCATCCCGGACGGGGACTGGCCCCCCTACAATGAGCAGTTCTTC. Amino acids: CASIPDGDWPPYNEQFF. V is TRBV5-1 and J is TRBJ2-1, with D possibly TRBD2 on 6 matching bases. Trimming shortened V by 6 bases and J by 2 bases, and 21 bases separated the two germline ends. This CDR3 spans 17 amino acids. Germline V gives CDR1 SGHRS, CDR2 YFSETQ.

The table lists this clonotype with a count of one. The V gene is TRBV9, the J gene TRBJ2-3; D is unresolved. The length of the CDR3 is 15 residues. Trimming took off 0 bases at V and 0 bases at J, with 8 bases between the two ends. Germline V gives CDR1 SGDLS, CDR2 YYNGEE. As DNA, the CDR3 is TGTGCCAGCAGCGTAGATGGACCTAGCACAGATACGCAGTATTTT. It codes for CASSVDGPSTDTQYF. Based on the CDR3 plus reference TRBV9 and TRBJ2-3, the full variable domain is DSGVTQTPKHLITATGQRVTLRCSPRSGDLSVYWYQQSLDQGLQFLIQYYNGEERAKGNILERFSAQQFPDLHSELNLSSLELGDSALYFCASSVDGPSTDTQYFGPGTRLTVL.